This T cell receptor beta chain was profiled in a study of beta chain features in type 1 diabetes (dated by TCRdb to 2017 to 2018). Context from the whole study: Mean age, gender distribution, total cell number and subset yield did not differ between patients and healthy donors. A total of some 110 million sorted cells were examined across all samples, and a strong correlation was observed between cell number per subset and RNA yield. The study compared TCRB repertoires of sorted circulating CD4+ T cell subsets between recently diagnosed type 1 diabetes patients and matched healthy donors. Naive and central memory subsets were obtained from all 28 donors, but regulatory and stem cell-like memory subsets were isolated from only 8 patients and about 8 healthy donors.

General conclusions and limits of the study: In all four CD4+ subsets, TCRB CDR3 length was moderately but significantly shorter in type 1 diabetes patients. Fewer insertions and more nucleotide deletions at VDJ recombination sites were observed in patients with type 1 diabetes, implying thymic rearrangement abnormalities. Naive, central memory and regulatory TCRB repertoires appeared to be more alike among patients than among healthy donors. Because cDNA was sequenced instead of genomic DNA, activated cells with high expression could be over-represented, although the groups did not differ in activation or CD3 levels. HLA sub-analyses involved small numbers of individuals, so any influence of HLA type on TCRB rearrangement remained unresolved. Shorter templates might have been favored by PCR, but patient and control samples were amplified and corrected together, so both groups would have been affected equally by any skew.

All of the isolated RNA was reverse transcribed with the High Capacity cDNA Reverse Transcription Kit, so expressed TCRB transcripts were sequenced. Deep immunoSEQ sequencing was applied to naive, central memory and regulatory T cell samples, giving an average of about 3.7 million total reads per sample. Sorted cells were lysed in RLT buffer and RNA was extracted with DNase-treated RNeasy Micro or Mini kits, depending on cell number. Each cell subset was processed separately to prevent cross-contamination, with patient and healthy donor samples processed together. The immunoSEQ multiplex PCR was used to amplify TCRB sequences from cDNA, generating 87-bp fragments that spanned the CDR3 region. Amplicons were sequenced on the Illumina HiSeq platform. Processing in the source paper ran as follows. PCR bias was corrected computationally using synthetic template baselines, and reads within Hamming distance 2 were collapsed, with unmergeable singletons discarded. By aligning reads against IMGT, V, D and J genes, CDR3 length, and insertions or deletions at six rearrangement sites were assigned. Within each subset, clonotype counts were normalized to sorted cell number, and only after that were true diversity and Gini coefficients computed with the tcR R package. Repertoire sharing was quantified using the overlap coefficient calculated on TCRB nucleotide sequences. Out-of-frame TCRB sequences from naive cells were analyzed as a proxy for the pre-selection repertoire. Entries here come from immuneACCESS through TCRdb and include only in-frame sequences with V and J called. Some clones fail to appear in such tables; in the studies checked, an unresolved V gene covers under half of the shortfall, and the cause of the remainder is unknown. That table gives V, J and clone size, and the DNA gave D and trimming. For this sample the table gives 600,000 to 750,000 clones, of which roughly 12% were detected only once. The biggest ten clones account for over 0.1% of the sample.

Each donor gave one peripheral blood draw, averaging roughly 120 mL, which was collected into heparinised tubes. A BD FACSAria II was used to sort naive, central memory, regulatory and stem cell-like memory CD4+ T cells with a panel that included CD45RO, CCR7, CD25, CD127, CD95 and CD27. A purity above 95% was achieved for all sorted populations. Right away, PBMCs were isolated by Lymphoprep density gradient centrifugation and were stained directly, with no culture step. Samples were stained and sorted in pairs, with one healthy donor and one patient per experiment, so that batch effects were minimized. With respect to this clone: The target of this receptor is not known. Per-base quality was not reported, and no clone a single base away is much larger than it.

Trimming takes 5 bases from V and 1 base from J, and the germline ends sit 13 bases apart. CDR1 and CDR2 (SGHRS, YFSETQ) derive from the germline V gene. The CDR3 starts with the cysteine, ends with the phenylalanine, and has 15 residues. Kept here is only the CDR3 DNA, which spans 45 bases and is read in frame from base 1. The clonotype comes from a man younger than 45 with type 1 diabetes. Sequencing was carried out using naive CD4+ T cells from blood. Per the publication, the cell subset or site label means: true naive CD4+ T cells. This receptor chain uses TRBV5-1 and TRBJ1-3; the best D guess is TRBD1, with 5 bases matching. The DNA is as follows: TGCGCCAGCAGTAAAGACAGAGGATCTGGAAACACCATATATTTT. It translates to CASSKDRGSGNTIYF.